In this sample, the clone carrying this T cell receptor beta chain turned up a few times. Its antigen is unidentified. The length of the CDR3 is 12 residues. V gave up 8 bases and J gave up 5 bases, with 11 bases separating them. Germline V CDR1 and CDR2: WSHSY, SAAADI. No patient had autoimmune disease or received systemic immunosuppression. This specimen belongs to a study of OX40 agonist ivuxolimab in advanced cancers. Study-wide results and limits: Part of the nonresponder group also had normalized T-cell clonal expansion that was low.

Sequencing used immunoSEQ multiplex PCR; TCRdb keeps in-frame clones, though not all of them. This table holds about 49,000 clones, roughly 85% found once. The chain couples TRBV10-2 to TRBJ2-3; D remains unclear. The sequence was collected from an adult with an advanced solid tumor such as melanoma, head and neck, liver or kidney cancer. The specimen comprised CD4+ or CD8+ T cells sorted from blood, sampled in a trial of the OX40 agonist ivuxolimab. Here the CDR3 reads CASAEALDTQYF. CDR3 DNA sequence: TGCGCCAGCGCAGAGGCGTTAGATACGCAGTATTTT.